A single T cell receptor (beta chain) is shown here with its context. Its antigen is not known. Measured with immunoSEQ multiplex PCR; TCRdb has only the in-frame clones, and not every one. The data show 2 million to 2.5 million clones, roughly 94% seen once. The entry originates in a study of shared clonotypes between healthy human individuals. Findings and limits, study-wide: Approximately 5.1% was the fraction of naive CD4 clonotypes found shared across four donors. Naive subsets tended to show greater estimated richness than memory subsets. Specimens sampled were limited to blood, with tissue repertoires likely differing.

The specimen was naive CD4+ T cells sorted from blood. Subset: CD45RA+ positively selected. The sequence was collected from a man aged 18 to 29 in good health.

CDR3 bases: TGTGCCAGCAGCCCCAGACAGGGCGGGTGGCGAGCTTTCTTT. Translating gives CASSPRQGGWRAFF. The V gene is TRBV7-2, the J gene TRBJ1-1; TRBD1 matches at 7 bases. CDR1 is SGHTA, CDR2 FQGNSA, per germline. Trimming took 5 bases from V and 10 from J; bases not matched to a gene: 13. This CDR3 comprises 14 residues.